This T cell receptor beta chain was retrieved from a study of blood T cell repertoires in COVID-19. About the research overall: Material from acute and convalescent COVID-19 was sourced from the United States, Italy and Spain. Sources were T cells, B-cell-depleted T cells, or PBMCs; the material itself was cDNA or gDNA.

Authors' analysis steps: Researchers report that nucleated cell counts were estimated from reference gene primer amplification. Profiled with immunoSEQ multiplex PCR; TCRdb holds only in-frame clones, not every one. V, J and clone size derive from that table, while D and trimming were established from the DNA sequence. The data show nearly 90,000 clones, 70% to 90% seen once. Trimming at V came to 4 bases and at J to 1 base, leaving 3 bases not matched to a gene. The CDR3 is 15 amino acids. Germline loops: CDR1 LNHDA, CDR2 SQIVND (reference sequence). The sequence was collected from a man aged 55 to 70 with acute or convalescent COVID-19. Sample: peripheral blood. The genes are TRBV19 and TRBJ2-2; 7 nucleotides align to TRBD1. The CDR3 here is CASSTQGLNTGELFF. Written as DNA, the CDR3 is TGTGCCAGTAGTACACAGGGGCTGAACACCGGGGAGCTGTTTTTT.